The source of this T cell receptor (beta chain) is a study of blood T cell repertoires in COVID-19. Study-wide context: COVID-19 samples, acute and convalescent, were from the United States, Italy and Spain. T cells, B-cell-depleted T cells, or PBMCs provided the cDNA or gDNA that served as material.

Those enrolled in Seattle joined during active infection and were followed longitudinally afterward. Authors' analysis steps: Reference gene primer amplification yielded estimated nucleated cell counts. Data came from immunoSEQ multiplex PCR; TCRdb stores just in-frame clones and leaves some out. V and J calls and clone size come straight from that table; D and trimming were deduced from the DNA. The sample carries fewer than 450,000 clones, around 87% recorded once. Trimming cost V 5 bases and J 0 bases; bases outside gene matches: 6. This CDR3 has 15 amino acids. The germline V gene encodes CDR1 SGHNT and CDR2 YENEEA.

The sequencing input was peripheral blood. The rearrangement links TRBV11-3 to TRBJ2-7; TRBD1 agrees at 8 bases. The receptor was derived from a woman in her forties or fifties with COVID-19, enrolled during active disease. The CDR3 is CASSARQGSSYEQYF. CDR3 DNA sequence: TGTGCCAGCAGCGCGCGACAGGGGAGCTCCTACGAGCAGTACTTC.